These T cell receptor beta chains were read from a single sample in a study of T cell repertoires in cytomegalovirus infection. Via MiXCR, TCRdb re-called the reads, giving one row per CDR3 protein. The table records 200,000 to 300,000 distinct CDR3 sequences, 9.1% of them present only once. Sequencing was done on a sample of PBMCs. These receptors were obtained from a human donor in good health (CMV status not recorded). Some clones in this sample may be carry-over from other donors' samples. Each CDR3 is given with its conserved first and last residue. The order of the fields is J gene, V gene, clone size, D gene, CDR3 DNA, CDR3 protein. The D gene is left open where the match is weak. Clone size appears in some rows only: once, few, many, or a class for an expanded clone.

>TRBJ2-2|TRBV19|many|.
TGTGCCAGTAGTATGATAATCACCGGGGAGCTGTTTTTT
CASSMIITGELFF
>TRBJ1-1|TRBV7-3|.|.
TGTGTCAGCAGCTTAACGCGGACCACTGAAGCTTTCTTT
CVSSLTRTTEAFF
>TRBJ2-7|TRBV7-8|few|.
TGTGCCAGCAGCTTAGGCGGGCTACCCTACGAGCAGTACTTC
CASSLGGLPYEQYF
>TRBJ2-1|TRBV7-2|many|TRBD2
TGTGCCAGCAGCTCAACGGGACTAGCCATCAATGAGCAGTTCTTC
CASSSTGLAINEQFF
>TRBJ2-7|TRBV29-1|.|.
TGCAGCGTTGAAGATACTGGGTCGGGGACCTCCTACGAGCAGTACTTC
CSVEDTGSGTSYEQYF
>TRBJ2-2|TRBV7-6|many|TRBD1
TGTGCCAGCAGCCTATGGACAGGGACCGGGGAGCTGTTTTTT
CASSLWTGTGELFF
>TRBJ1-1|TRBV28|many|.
TGTGCCAGCAGTAGCATTCGGACTGAAGCTTTCTTT
CASSSIRTEAFF
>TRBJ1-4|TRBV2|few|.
TGTGCCAGCAGCGGGGATTATAATGAAAAACTGTTTTTT
CASSGDYNEKLFF
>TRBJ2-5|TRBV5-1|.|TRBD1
TGCGCCAGCAGCTCTGGACAGGGGGGGCAGACCCAGTACTTC
CASSSGQGGQTQYF
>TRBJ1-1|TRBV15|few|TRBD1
TGTGCCACACGACCCGGGACAGGGGGGAACACTGAAGCTTTCTTT
CATRPGTGGNTEAFF
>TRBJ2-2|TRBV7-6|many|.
TGTGCCAGCAGCTTAGCTAAACCCGCGAACACCGGGGAGCTGTTTTTT
CASSLAKPANTGELFF
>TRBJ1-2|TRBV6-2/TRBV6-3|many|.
TGTGCCAGCAGCCCAACGGGACCGAGAAATTTTAACTATGGCTACACCTTC
CASSPTGPRNFNYGYTF
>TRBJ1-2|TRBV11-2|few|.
TGTGCCAGCAGCCTAGGAGCAGGCCCGGAGGGCTATGGCTACACCTTC
CASSLGAGPEGYGYTF
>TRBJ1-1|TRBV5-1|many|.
TGCGCCAGCAGCCTGACAACAGCGACTTCAACTGAAGCTTTCTTT
CASSLTTATSTEAFF
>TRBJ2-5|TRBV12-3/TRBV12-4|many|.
TGTGCCAGCGCCCGAAGGGGAGGTGGAGGTGAGACCCAGTACTTC
CASARRGGGGETQYF
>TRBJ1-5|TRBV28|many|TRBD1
TGTGCCAGCAGTTATGGGACAGGCATCCTATCCCAGCCCCAGCATTTT
CASSYGTGILSQPQHF
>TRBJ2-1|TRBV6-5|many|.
TGTGCCAGCGGGCGGAGCTCCTACAATGAGCAGTTCTTC
CASGRSSYNEQFF